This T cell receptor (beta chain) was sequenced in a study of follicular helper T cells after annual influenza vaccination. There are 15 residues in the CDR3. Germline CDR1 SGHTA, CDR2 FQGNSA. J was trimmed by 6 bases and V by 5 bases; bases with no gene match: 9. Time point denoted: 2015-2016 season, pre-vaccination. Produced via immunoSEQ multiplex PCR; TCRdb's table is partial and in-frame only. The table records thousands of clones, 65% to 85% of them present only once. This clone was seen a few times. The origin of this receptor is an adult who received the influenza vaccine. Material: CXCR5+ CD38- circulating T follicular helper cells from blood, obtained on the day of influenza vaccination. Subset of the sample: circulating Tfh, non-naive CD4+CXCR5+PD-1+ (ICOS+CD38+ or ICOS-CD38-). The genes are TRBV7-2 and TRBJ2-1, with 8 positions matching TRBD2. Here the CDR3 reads CASSLSGSIGNEQFF. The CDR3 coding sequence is TGTGCCAGCAGCCTAAGCGGGAGTATCGGCAATGAGCAGTTCTTC.